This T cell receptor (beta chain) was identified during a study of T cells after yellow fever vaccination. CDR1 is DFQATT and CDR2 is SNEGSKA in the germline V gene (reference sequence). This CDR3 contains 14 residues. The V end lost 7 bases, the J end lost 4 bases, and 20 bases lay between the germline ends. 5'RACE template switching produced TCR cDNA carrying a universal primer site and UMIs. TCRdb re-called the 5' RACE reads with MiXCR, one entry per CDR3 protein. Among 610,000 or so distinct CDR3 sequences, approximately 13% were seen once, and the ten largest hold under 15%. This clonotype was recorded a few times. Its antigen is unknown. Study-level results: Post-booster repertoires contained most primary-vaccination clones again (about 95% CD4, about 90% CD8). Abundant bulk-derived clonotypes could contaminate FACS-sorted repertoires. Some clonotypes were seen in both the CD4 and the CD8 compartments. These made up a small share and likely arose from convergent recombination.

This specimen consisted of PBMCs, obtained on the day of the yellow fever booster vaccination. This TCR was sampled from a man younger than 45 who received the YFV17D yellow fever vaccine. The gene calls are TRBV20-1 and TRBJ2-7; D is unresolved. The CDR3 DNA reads TGCAGTGTTCATTCGCTTTCCAAGGTATACGAGCAGTACTTC. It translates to CSVHSLSKVYEQYF.